What follows are 11 T cell receptor beta chains derived from one specimen sequenced in a study of blood T cell repertoires in COVID-19. This table comes from immunoSEQ multiplex PCR, and its TCRdb copy is limited to in-frame clones, with some not included. The sample comprises fewer than 200,000 clones, 82% of which are singletons, and 8.4% rests with the top ten. Sequences were obtained from peripheral blood. The receptors were gathered from a woman between 65 and 79 years old with acute or convalescent COVID-19.

The CDR3 loop reads CASSQSTTGSGNTIYF. CDR3 DNA sequence: TGCGCCAGCAGCCAGTCAACGACAGGGAGTGGAAACACCATATATTTT. This sequence joins TRBV4-1 and TRBJ1-3, with 7 bases matching TRBD1. There are 16 residues in the CDR3. Germline V gene lookup returns CDR1 MGHRA and CDR2 YSYEKL. V lost 3 bases, J lost 3 bases, and 8 bases stayed unmatched.

J is TRBJ1-5 and V is TRBV2, with D hard to call. Germline V gene data show CDR1 as SNHLY and CDR2 as FYNNEI. The V gene lost 2 bases and the J gene lost 5 bases, with 16 bases spanning the gap. The CDR3 has 16 residues. CDR3 amino acids: CASSERGFITYQPQHF. DNA for the CDR3: TGTGCCAGCAGTGAACGGGGTTTTATCACTTATCAGCCCCAGCATTTT.

V is TRBV7-2 and J is TRBJ1-2; D gene unclear. The CDR3 extends over 13 amino acids. Germline CDR1 and CDR2: SGHTA and FQGNSA. Trimming left V 1 base short and J 5 bases short, with 8 bases between. Written as DNA, the CDR3 is TGTGCCAGCAGCTTAGGAGGGAAATATGGCTACACCTTC. This sequence encodes CASSLGGKYGYTF.

The genes are TRBV18 and TRBJ1-3; 8 nucleotides line up with TRBD1. V was pared by 5 bases and J by 2 bases, with 2 bases of the junction left unmatched. Germline CDR1 is KGHSH and CDR2 is LQKENI. The CDR3 runs to 14 residues. CDR3 sequence reads: CASSADRAGNTIYF. The CDR3 bases are TGTGCCAGCTCAGCGGACAGGGCTGGAAACACCATATATTTT.

V is TRBV24-1 and J is TRBJ2-5, with 7 bases lining up with TRBD1. The junction had 8 bases not matched to a gene; V was cut back by 7 bases and J by 4 bases. The CDR3 runs 14 residues. The germline gives CDR1 KGHDR, CDR2 SFDVKD. In DNA, the CDR3 is TGTGCCACCAGCCAACAGGGGTACGGAGAGACCCAGTACTTC. It specifies CATSQQGYGETQYF.

Worth noting for this clone: The junction and the germline gene differ at one end; a read error may be behind it. V gene TRBV28 combines with J gene TRBJ2-7; 8 nucleotides line up with TRBD1. The CDR3 extends over 11 amino acids. Germline-derived CDR1 and CDR2 are MDHEN and SYDVKM. The CDR3 DNA reads TGTGCCAGCAGCCGGGTGGACAGGGATCACTTC. Protein sequence: CASSRVDRDHF.

The V gene is TRBV7-7, the J gene TRBJ2-5, with D unclear. Germline-derived CDR1 and CDR2 are SSHAT and FNYEAQ (reference sequence). Trimming pared 3 bases from V and 2 bases from J, leaving 13 bases between. This CDR3 is 15 amino acids long. The CDR3 region has the DNA TGTGCCAGCAGCTTGAACGTCGCACAGCAAGAGACCCAGTACTTC. As protein: CASSLNVAQQETQYF.

The chain has TRBV6-2 or TRBV6-3 and TRBJ1-5, with D possibly TRBD1 on 6 matching bases. V lost 5 bases and J lost 3, with 23 bases in between. This CDR3 has 18 residues. Germline V gives CDR1 MNHEY, CDR2 SVGEGT. CDR3 DNA sequence: TGTGCCAGCAGTACCCAAGGGGGGGCTCCGACCCACAATCAGCCCCAGCATTTT. It codes for CASSTQGGAPTHNQPQHF.

The chain carries TRBV9 and TRBJ1-4; D is possibly TRBD1 (6 bases). V was pared by 0 bases and J by 7 bases, with 13 bases between. The CDR3 runs to 15 residues. Germline V CDR1 and CDR2: SGDLS, YYNGEE. CDR3 sequence: CASSVVRGRGEKLFF. In nucleotides, the CDR3 is TGTGCCAGCAGCGTAGTCCGAGGCAGGGGTGAAAAACTGTTTTTT.

Turning to this clone: The identical CDR3 is also encoded by other nucleotide sequences in the sample. The chain combines TRBV14 with TRBJ1-5; D gene unclear. This CDR3 is built from 13 residues. V shed 2 bases and J shed 5 bases, with 7 bases lying between them. Per the germline V gene, CDR1 is SGHDN and CDR2 is FVKESK. In DNA form, the CDR3 reads TGTGCCAGCAGCCAAAGCGGGGATCAGCCCCAGCATTTT. This gives the protein CASSQSGDQPQHF.

The chain couples TRBV6-2 or TRBV6-3 to TRBJ1-1; the D is unclear. The CDR3 loop spans 12 amino acids. CDR1 and CDR2 (germline): MNHEY, SVGEGT. The ends were cut back, 5 bases at V and 0 bases at J, with 4 bases in the middle. The chain's CDR3 is CASSLMNTEAFF. As DNA, the CDR3 is TGTGCCAGCAGTCTAATGAACACTGAAGCTTTCTTT.